This TCR beta chain was sequenced in a study of T cell repertoires in cytomegalovirus infection. Study context: It can be stated that public TCR beta signatures indicated CMV infection as well as a matching HLA type.

TCRdb ran MiXCR on the reads and lists one entry per CDR3 protein. The data show roughly 630,000 distinct CDR3 sequences, with around 24% seen just once and 6.5% to 10% held by the top ten. This CDR3 is 13 amino acids long. CDR1 LGHDT and CDR2 YNNKEL come from the germline V gene (reference sequence). Trimming stripped 0 bases from V and 6 bases from J, with 6 bases between. Specimen: CD8+ T cells from PBMCs. The chain employs TRBV3-1 and TRBJ2-1; no definite D call. This TCR came from a human donor in good health (CMV status not recorded). Some clones in this sample may be carry-over from other donors' samples. CDR3 DNA: TGTGCCAGCAGCCAAGATTTAGGCAATGAGCAGTTCTTC. Amino acids: CASSQDLGNEQFF.